Below, 3 T cell receptor beta chains from the same sample are listed, as sequenced in a study of T cell repertoires in cytomegalovirus infection (dated by TCRdb to about 2019). TCRdb lists the instrument as Illumina HiSeq 1500. TCRdb reprocessed the public reads (quality trimming at Q25 with fastp, clone calling with MiXCR) and kept in-frame beta chains. CDR3 protein duplicates are merged, each entry listing the most common genes and DNA. This sample gives approximately 43,000 distinct CDR3 sequences in total; roughly 20% of them show up just once. Together, the top ten hold about 18% of the sample. No antigen has been identified for these receptors. The source material was PBMCs, sequenced either directly or after in vitro stimulation (not recorded which). These receptors were taken from a human donor in good health (CMV status not recorded). Some clones in this sample may be carry-over from other donors' samples.

The CDR3 DNA follows: TGCAGTGCTAGAAGGGACTCTCCCGAGCAGTTCTTC. This gives the protein CSARRDSPEQFF. The chain joins TRBV20-1 to TRBJ2-1, with D possibly TRBD2 on 6 matching bases. Trimming pared 2 bases from V and 10 bases from J, leaving 12 bases between. The CDR3 totals 12 residues. Germline CDR1 is DFQATT and CDR2 is SNEGSKA (reference sequence).

The chain has TRBV29-1 and TRBJ1-2; tentatively, D is TRBD1 (5 bases). This CDR3 contains 16 residues. Germline V gives CDR1 SQVTM, CDR2 ANQGSEA. Deletions cut 3 bases from V and 6 bases from J, with 23 bases between. CDR3 nucleotides: TGCAGCGTTGATTTGGCACAGGAAGGTCGTTTCGATGGCTACACCTTC. It translates to CSVDLAQEGRFDGYTF.

This clonotype was recorded at least ten times. The chain combines TRBV7-9 with TRBJ1-4, with D unclear. CDR1 and CDR2 (germline): SEHNR, FQNEAQ (reference sequence). V was trimmed by 2 bases and J by 12 bases, leaving 16 bases between them. This CDR3 region has 14 residues. CDR3: CASSLSREGRELFF. The CDR3 nucleotides are TGTGCCAGCAGCTTATCGAGGGAAGGCCGGGAACTGTTTTTT.